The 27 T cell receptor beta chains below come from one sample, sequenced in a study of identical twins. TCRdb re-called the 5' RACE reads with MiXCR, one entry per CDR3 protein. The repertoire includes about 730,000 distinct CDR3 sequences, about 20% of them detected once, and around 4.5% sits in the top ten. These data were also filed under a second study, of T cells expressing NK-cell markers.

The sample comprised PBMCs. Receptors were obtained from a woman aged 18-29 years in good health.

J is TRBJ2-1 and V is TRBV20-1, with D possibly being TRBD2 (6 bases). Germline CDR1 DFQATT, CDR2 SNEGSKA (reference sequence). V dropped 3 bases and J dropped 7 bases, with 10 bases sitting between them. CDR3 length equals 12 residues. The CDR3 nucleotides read TGCAGTGCTAGGCAACTAGCAAATGAGCAGTTCTTC. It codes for CSARQLANEQFF.

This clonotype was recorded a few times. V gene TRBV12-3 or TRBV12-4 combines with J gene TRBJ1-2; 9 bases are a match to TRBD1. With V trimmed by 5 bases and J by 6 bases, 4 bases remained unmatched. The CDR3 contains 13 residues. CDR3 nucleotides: TGTGCCAGCAGTCCCACAGGGGGCAATGGCTACACCTTC. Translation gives CASSPTGGNGYTF.

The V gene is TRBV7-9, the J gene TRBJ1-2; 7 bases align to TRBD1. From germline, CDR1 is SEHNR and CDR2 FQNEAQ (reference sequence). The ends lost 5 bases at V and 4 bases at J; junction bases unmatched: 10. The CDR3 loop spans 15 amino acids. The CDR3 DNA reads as TGTGCCAGCAGCCAATCCACAGGGGCCTCCTATGGCTACACCTTC. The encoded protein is CASSQSTGASYGYTF. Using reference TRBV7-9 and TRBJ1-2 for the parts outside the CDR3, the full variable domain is DTGVSQNPRHKITKRGQNVTFRCDPISEHNRLYWYRQTLGQGPEFLTYFQNEAQLEKSRLLSDRFSAERPKGSFSTLEIQRTEQGDSAMYLCASSQSTGASYGYTFGSGTRLTVV.

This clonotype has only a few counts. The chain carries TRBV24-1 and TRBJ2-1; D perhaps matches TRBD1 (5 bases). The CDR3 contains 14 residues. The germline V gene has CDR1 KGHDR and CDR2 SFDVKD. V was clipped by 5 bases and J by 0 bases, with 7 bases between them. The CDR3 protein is CATSGQGSYNEQFF. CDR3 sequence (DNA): TGTGCCACCAGTGGGCAGGGCTCCTACAATGAGCAGTTCTTC.

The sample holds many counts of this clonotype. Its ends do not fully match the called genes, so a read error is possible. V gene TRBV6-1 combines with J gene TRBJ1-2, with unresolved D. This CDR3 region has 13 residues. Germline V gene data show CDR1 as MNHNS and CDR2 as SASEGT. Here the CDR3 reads CASRSDPNYGYTF. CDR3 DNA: TGTGCCAGCAGATCGGACCCTAATTATGGCTACACCTTC.

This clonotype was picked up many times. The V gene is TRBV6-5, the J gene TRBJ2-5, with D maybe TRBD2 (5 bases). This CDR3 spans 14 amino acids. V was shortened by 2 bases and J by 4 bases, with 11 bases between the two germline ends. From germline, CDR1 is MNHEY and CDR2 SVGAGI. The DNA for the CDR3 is TGTGCCAGCAGTTACACGGGATACGGAGAGACCCAGTACTTC. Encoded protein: CASSYTGYGETQYF.

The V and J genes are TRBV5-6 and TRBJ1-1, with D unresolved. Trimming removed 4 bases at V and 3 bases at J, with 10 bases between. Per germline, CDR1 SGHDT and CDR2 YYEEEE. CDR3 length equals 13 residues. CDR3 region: CASSGGDHTEAFF. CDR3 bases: TGTGCCAGCAGCGGCGGGGATCACACTGAAGCTTTCTTT.

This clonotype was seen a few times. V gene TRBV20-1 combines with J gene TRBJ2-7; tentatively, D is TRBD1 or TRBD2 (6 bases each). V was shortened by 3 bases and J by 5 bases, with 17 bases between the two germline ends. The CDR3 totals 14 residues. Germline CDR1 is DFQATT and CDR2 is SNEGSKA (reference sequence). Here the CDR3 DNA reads TGCAGTGCTAGCTATCGGGGGCGTGGGCACGAGCAGTACTTC. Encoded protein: CSASYRGRGHEQYF.

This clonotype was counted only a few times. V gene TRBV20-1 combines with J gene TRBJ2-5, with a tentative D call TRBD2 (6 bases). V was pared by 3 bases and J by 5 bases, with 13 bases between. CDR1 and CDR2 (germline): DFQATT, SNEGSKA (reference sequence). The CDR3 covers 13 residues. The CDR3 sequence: CSARSLAYETQYF. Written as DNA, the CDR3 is TGCAGTGCTAGGTCGCTAGCGTATGAGACCCAGTACTTC.

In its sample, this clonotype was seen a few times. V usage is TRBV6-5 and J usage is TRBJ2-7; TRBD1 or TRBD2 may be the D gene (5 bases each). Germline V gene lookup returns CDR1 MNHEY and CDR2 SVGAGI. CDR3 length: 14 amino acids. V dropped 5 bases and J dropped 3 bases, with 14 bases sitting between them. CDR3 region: CASSLRDGFYEQYF. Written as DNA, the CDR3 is TGTGCCAGCAGTCTACGGGACGGATTCTACGAGCAGTACTTC.

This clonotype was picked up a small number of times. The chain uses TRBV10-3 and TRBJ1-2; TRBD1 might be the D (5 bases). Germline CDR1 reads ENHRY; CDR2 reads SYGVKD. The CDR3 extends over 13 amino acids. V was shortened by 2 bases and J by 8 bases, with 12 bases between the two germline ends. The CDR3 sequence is CAISEVQGSGYTF. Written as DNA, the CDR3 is TGTGCCATCAGTGAGGTTCAGGGATCAGGCTACACCTTC.

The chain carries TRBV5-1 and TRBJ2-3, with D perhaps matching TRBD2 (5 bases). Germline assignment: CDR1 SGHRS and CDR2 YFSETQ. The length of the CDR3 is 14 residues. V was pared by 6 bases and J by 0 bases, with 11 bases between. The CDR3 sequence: CASNGGPSTDTQYF. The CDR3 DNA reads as TGCGCCAGCAATGGCGGGCCTAGCACAGATACGCAGTATTTT.

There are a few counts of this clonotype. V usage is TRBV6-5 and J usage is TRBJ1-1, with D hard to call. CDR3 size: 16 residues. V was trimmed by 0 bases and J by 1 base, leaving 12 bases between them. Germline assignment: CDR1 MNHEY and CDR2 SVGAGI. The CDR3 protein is CASSYSTGLRNTEAFF. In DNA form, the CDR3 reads TGTGCCAGCAGTTACTCCACCGGACTGAGGAACACTGAAGCTTTCTTT.

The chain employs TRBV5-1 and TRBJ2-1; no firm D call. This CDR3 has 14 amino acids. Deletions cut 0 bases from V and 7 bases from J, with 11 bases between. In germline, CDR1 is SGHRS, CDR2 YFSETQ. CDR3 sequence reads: CASSLVSSGNEQFF. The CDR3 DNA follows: TGCGCCAGCAGCTTGGTTAGCAGTGGGAATGAGCAGTTCTTC.

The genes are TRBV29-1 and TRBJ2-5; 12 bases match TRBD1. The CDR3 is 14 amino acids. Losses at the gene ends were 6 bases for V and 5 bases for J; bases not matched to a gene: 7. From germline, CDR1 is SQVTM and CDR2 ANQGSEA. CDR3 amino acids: CSVGGTGGWETQYF. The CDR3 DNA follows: TGCAGCGTAGGAGGGACAGGGGGCTGGGAGACCCAGTACTTC.

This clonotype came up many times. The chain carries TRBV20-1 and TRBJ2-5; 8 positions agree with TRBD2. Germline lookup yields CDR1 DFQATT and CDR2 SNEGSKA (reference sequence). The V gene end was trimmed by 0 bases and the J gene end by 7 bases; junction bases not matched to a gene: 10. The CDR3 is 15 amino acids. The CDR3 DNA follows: TGCAGTGCTAGAGATCCCTTTTTAGCGGGGCGGACCCAGTACTTC. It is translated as CSARDPFLAGRTQYF.

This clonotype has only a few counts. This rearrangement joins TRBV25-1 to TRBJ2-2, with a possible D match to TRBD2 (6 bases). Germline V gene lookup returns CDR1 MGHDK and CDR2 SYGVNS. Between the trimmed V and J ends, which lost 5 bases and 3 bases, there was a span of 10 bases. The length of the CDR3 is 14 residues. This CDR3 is CASSPGGDTGELFF. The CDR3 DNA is TGTGCCAGCAGTCCTGGAGGGGACACCGGGGAGCTGTTTTTT.

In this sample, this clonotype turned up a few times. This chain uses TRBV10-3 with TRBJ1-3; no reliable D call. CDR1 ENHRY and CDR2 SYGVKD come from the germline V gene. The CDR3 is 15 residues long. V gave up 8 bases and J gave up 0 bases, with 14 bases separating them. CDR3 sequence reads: CAIGPGPASGNTIYF. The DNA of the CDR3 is TGTGCCATCGGGCCAGGACCTGCCTCTGGAAACACCATATATTTT.

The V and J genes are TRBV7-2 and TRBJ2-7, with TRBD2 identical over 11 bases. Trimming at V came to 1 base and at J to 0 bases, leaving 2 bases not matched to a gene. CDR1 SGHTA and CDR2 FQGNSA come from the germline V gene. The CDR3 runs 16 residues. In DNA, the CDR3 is TGTGCCAGCAGCTTAGAAGGGACTAGCGGCTCCTACGAGCAGTACTTC. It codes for CASSLEGTSGSYEQYF.

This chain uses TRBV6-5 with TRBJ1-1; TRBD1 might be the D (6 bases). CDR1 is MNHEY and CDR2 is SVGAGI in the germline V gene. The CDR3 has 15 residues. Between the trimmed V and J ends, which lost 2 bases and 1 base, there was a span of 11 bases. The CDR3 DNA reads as TGTGCCAGCAGTTACGGGGGGCGCGGGAACACTGAAGCTTTCTTT. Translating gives CASSYGGRGNTEAFF.

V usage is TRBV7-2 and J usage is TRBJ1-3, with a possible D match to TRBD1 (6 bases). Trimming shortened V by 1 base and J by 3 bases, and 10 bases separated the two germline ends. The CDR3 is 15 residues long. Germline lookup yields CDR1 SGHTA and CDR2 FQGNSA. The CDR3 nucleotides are TGTGCCAGCAGCTTAGAGTGGGGGCATGGAAACACCATATATTTT. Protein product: CASSLEWGHGNTIYF.

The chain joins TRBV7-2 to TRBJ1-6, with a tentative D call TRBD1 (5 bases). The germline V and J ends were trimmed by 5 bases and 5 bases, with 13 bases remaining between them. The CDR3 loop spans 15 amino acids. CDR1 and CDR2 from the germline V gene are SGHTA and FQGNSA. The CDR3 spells CASSPESGNNSPLHF. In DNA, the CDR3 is TGTGCCAGCAGCCCCGAGTCAGGGAATAATTCACCCCTCCACTTT.

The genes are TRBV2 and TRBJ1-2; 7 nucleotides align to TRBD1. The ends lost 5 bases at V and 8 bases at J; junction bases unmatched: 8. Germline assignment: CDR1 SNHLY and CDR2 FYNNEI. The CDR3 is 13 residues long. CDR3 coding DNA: TGTGCCAGCAGTCCGGACAGGCGTATCGGCTACACCTTC. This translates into CASSPDRRIGYTF.

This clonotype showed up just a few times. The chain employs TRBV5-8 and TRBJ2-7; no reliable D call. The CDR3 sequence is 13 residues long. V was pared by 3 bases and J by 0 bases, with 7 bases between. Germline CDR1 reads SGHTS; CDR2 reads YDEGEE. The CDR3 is CASSSTVSYEQYF. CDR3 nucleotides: TGTGCCAGCAGCTCGACGGTCTCCTACGAGCAGTACTTC.

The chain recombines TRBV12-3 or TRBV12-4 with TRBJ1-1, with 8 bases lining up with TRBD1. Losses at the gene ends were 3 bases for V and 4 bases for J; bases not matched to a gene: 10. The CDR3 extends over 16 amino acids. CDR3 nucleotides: TGTGCCAGCAGTTTCCTGGACTTCACAGGGGGCACTGAAGCTTTCTTT. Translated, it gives CASSFLDFTGGTEAFF.

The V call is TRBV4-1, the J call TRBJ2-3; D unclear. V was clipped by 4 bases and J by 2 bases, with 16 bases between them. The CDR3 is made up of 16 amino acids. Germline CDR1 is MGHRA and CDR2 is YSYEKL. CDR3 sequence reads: CASSPVGRVYTDTQYF. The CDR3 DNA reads TGCGCCAGCAGCCCCGTCGGAAGGGTGTACACAGATACGCAGTATTTT.

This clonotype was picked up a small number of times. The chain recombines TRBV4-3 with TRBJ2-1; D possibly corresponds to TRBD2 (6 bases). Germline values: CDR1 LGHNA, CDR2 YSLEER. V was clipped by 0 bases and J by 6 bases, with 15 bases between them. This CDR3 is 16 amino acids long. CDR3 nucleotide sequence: TGCGCCAGCAGCCAAGATATAGCCCCGGAGGGCAATGAGCAGTTCTTC. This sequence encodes CASSQDIAPEGNEQFF.